Below, one T cell receptor beta chain is given with its context. Its target is unknown. These data come from a study of T-cell memory formation after mild COVID-19. Study findings and constraints: Detection of some responders pre-infection suggested pre-existing cross-reactive memory T cells participated.

TCRdb analysed the 5' RACE reads with MiXCR anew, one entry per CDR3 protein. This table holds fewer than 350,000 distinct CDR3 sequences, about 16% found once. Germline loops: CDR1 SGHAT, CDR2 FQDESV (reference sequence). The CDR3 contains 14 residues. Between the trimmed V and J ends, which lost 1 base and 3 bases, there was a span of 8 bases. Sequencing used PBMCs or a T cell subset sorted from them (not recorded which). The origin of this receptor is a young man who had mild COVID-19 (a few samples of this study predate the infection). Cell type and time point are not known. The chain uses TRBV11-1 and TRBJ2-3; D ambiguous. CDR3 in amino acids: CASSLVSRTDTQYF. DNA of the CDR3: TGTGCCAGCAGCTTAGTTTCCCGGACAGATACGCAGTATTTT.